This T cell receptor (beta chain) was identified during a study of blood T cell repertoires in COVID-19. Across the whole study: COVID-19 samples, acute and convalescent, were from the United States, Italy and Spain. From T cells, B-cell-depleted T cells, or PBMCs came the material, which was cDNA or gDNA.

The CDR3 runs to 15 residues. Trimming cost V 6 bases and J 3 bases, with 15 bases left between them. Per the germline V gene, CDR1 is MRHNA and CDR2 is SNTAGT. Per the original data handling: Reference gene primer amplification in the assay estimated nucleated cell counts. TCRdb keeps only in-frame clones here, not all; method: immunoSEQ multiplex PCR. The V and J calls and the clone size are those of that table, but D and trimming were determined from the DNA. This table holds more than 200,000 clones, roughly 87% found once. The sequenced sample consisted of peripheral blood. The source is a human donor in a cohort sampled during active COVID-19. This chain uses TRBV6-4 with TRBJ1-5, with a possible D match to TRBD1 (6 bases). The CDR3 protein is CASSREGGTNQPQHF. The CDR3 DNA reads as TGTGCCAGCAGCAGAGAGGGGGGGACCAATCAGCCCCAGCATTTT.